A selection of T cell receptor beta chains follows, all from one sample in a study of beta chain features in type 1 diabetes. Some clones are missing from TCRdb's copy, which holds only in-frame ones; the method was immunoSEQ multiplex PCR. There are 500,000 to 800,000 clones in the sample; around 12% occur only once, and more than 0.095% lies in the top ten. The source material was naive CD4+ T cells from blood. The receptors here all came from a man aged 30 to 45 with type 1 diabetes. Both conserved end residues are part of each CDR3. The D gene is left open where the match is weak. Part of the rows lack a size; the others show once, few, many or a class for expanded clones.

NA	TRBV27	NA	TRBJ2-7	TGTGCCAGCAGTTTATGGCGGGGCAACTCCTACGAGCAGTACTTC	CASSLWRGNSYEQYF
few	TRBV4-2	TRBD1	TRBJ1-4	TGTGCCAGCAGCCCACGACAGGGCGGGGAAAAACTGTTTTTT	CASSPRQGGEKLFF
once	TRBV4-3	NA	TRBJ2-6	TGCGCCAGCAGCCGCTTGACAGGGAGGATCTCTGGGGCCAACGTCCTGACTTTC	CASSRLTGRISGANVLTF
few	TRBV28	TRBD2	TRBJ2-3	TGTGCCAGCAGTTCCTCCGGGACTAGCAAAGCAGATACGCAGTATTTT	CASSSSGTSKADTQYF
NA	TRBV6-5	NA	TRBJ2-5	TGTGCCAGCAGGCCACAAGGCGGGGAGACCCAGTACTTC	CASRPQGGETQYF
once	TRBV7-9	NA	TRBJ1-6	TGTGCCAGCAGCTTAGGGCAGGGGATGGATTCACCCCTCCACTTT	CASSLGQGMDSPLHF
few	TRBV27	NA	TRBJ1-1	TGTGCCAGCAGTTCTCAGGAGAACACTGAAGCTTTCTTT	CASSSQENTEAFF
few	TRBV6-1	NA	TRBJ2-6	TGTGCCAGCAGTGAAGTGTACCTAACCATCTCTGGGGCCAACGTCCTGACTTTC	CASSEVYLTISGANVLTF
NA	TRBV11-2	NA	TRBJ2-2	TGTGCCAGCAGCAAACTGGCCGGGGCTAACACCGGGGAGCTGTTTTTT	CASSKLAGANTGELFF
NA	TRBV5-4	NA	TRBJ1-2	TGTGCCAGCAGCCCCTCCTACGGGGGGGAGCGCTACACCTTC	CASSPSYGGERYTF
few	TRBV19	TRBD1	TRBJ1-2	TGTGCCAGTACCCGACAGGGCTATGGCTACACCTTC	CASTRQGYGYTF
NA	TRBV7-2	TRBD2	TRBJ2-3	TGTGCCAGCAGCTCCGGACTAGCGGGCACAGATACGCAGTATTTT	CASSSGLAGTDTQYF
NA	TRBV6-5	NA	TRBJ2-7	TGTGCCAGCAGTTACGAAAGGGACACCCACGAGCAGTACTTC	CASSYERDTHEQYF
few	TRBV18	NA	TRBJ1-1	TGTGCCAGCTCAAAGAACACTGAAGCTTTCTTT	CASSKNTEAFF
NA	TRBV4-3	NA	TRBJ1-3	TGCGCCAGCAGCCAAGATTCGAACGCTGGAAACACCATATATTTT	CASSQDSNAGNTIYF
NA	TRBV21-1	NA	TRBJ2-7	TGTGCCAGCAGCTCACGGACAGGACTCTACGAGCAGTACTTC	CASSSRTGLYEQYF
NA	TRBV7-2	TRBD2	TRBJ2-3	TGTGCCAGCAGACCCTCCACGGGGGGGCTTGCAGATACGCAGTATTTT	CASRPSTGGLADTQYF
few	TRBV9	TRBD2	TRBJ2-5	TGTGCCAGCAGCGTAGGGCTAGCGGGGGAGCGCTCGATGCATACCCAGTACTTC	CASSVGLAGERSMHTQYF
few	TRBV7-9	TRBD2	TRBJ2-1	TGTGCCAGCAGCGTTGACCTAGGACTAGCTCAAGTAAATGAGCAGTTCTTC	CASSVDLGLAQVNEQFF
few	TRBV4-2	TRBD1	TRBJ1-2	TGTGCCAGCAGCCAGCAAAGGGCAGGGGGGCTAAGCCTCTATGGCTACACCTTC	CASSQQRAGGLSLYGYTF
few	TRBV29-1	TRBD1	TRBJ1-5	TGCAGCGTTGCCACAGGGGGAGGCAATCAGCCCCAGCATTTT	CSVATGGGNQPQHF
NA	TRBV7-9	TRBD1	TRBJ1-5	TGTGCCAGCAGCCCTACAGGGGTTAGTCAGCCCCAGCATTTT	CASSPTGVSQPQHF
NA	TRBV29-1	NA	TRBJ2-3	TGCAGCGTTGAGGAATGGCGGGGACCTAGCACAGATACGCAATATTTT	CSVEEWRGPSTDTQYF
NA	TRBV28	NA	TRBJ1-3	TGTGCCAGCAGTTTAACAGGTCCGCAAACCATATATTTT	CASSLTGPQTIYF
NA	TRBV5-4	NA	TRBJ2-3	TGTGCCAGCAGCTTGTCAGGGGGAGGATCCACAGATACGCAGTATTTT	CASSLSGGGSTDTQYF
few	TRBV4-2	NA	TRBJ1-2	TGTGCCAGCAGCCAAGAGGGGCGGAAAGGGCACACCTTC	CASSQEGRKGHTF
NA	TRBV7-2	NA	TRBJ1-2	TGTGCCAGCAGCTTAGTGGCAGGAGACTTCTATGGCTACACCTTC	CASSLVAGDFYGYTF
few	TRBV7-9	NA	TRBJ2-5	TGTGCCAGCAGTTCGACCGGGACAAAAGAGACCCAGTACTTC	CASSSTGTKETQYF
few	TRBV9	NA	TRBJ1-1	TGTGCCAGCAGCGTAGAGGGACTCGGGCACACTGAAGCTTTCTTT	CASSVEGLGHTEAFF
few	TRBV27	NA	TRBJ1-6	TGTGCCAGCAGTTCAGGAGGTTCACCCCTCCACTTT	CASSSGGSPLHF
NA	TRBV21-1	NA	TRBJ2-7	TGTGCCACTTACAGGGGGAGGTACGAGCAGTACTTC	CATYRGRYEQYF
NA	TRBV6-5	NA	TRBJ2-7	TGTGCCAGCAGTTATAAGGGTCTCTACGAGCAGTACTTC	CASSYKGLYEQYF
NA	TRBV7-9	TRBD1	TRBJ1-1	TGTGCCAGCAGCTCTATTGGGACAGTGAACACTGAAGCTTTCTTT	CASSSIGTVNTEAFF
few	TRBV4-1	NA	TRBJ2-2	TGCGCCAGCAGCCACCCGAGGAGCGACACCGGGGAGCTGTTTTTT	CASSHPRSDTGELFF
NA	TRBV11-3	NA	TRBJ2-5	TGTGCCAGCAGCTTATTGGGCCAAGAGACCCAGTACTTC	CASSLLGQETQYF
few	TRBV9	TRBD2	TRBJ2-5	TGTGCCAGCAGCTTCGGGACTAGCGGGGGCCCCCTGGTGGAGACCCAGTACTTC	CASSFGTSGGPLVETQYF
NA	TRBV2	NA	TRBJ2-3	TGTGCCAGTTCGACAGCCAGCACAGATACGCAGTATTTT	CASSTASTDTQYF
NA	TRBV6-5	TRBD1	TRBJ1-2	TGTGCCAGCAGTTACCAGACAGGGGGAAACTATGGCTACACCTTC	CASSYQTGGNYGYTF
few	TRBV7-2	NA	TRBJ2-5	TGTGCCAGCAGTTCGATGACAGGCGACTTGGAGACCCAGTACTTC	CASSSMTGDLETQYF
few	TRBV2	TRBD1	TRBJ2-2	TGTGCCAGCAGTGGGACAGGGAACACCGGGGAGCTGTTTTTT	CASSGTGNTGELFF
NA	TRBV14	NA	TRBJ2-2	TGTGCCAGCAGCCCTAGGTCCACCGGGGAGCTGTTTTTT	CASSPRSTGELFF
NA	TRBV7-2	NA	TRBJ2-1	TGTGCCAGCAGCTCCCGCGGTAGGCCCTACAATGAGCAGTTCTTC	CASSSRGRPYNEQFF
NA	TRBV7-2	NA	TRBJ2-4	TGTGCCAGCAGCTTAGTTACCGAGGTTGTGGGCATTCAGTACTTC	CASSLVTEVVGIQYF